The source of this T cell receptor beta chain is a study of blood T cell repertoires in COVID-19. Overall study context: The United States, Italy and Spain were the sources of the acute and convalescent COVID-19 samples. From T cells, B-cell-depleted T cells, or PBMCs came the material, which was cDNA or gDNA.

Source study methods: Amplifying reference gene primers gave estimates of nucleated cell counts. The repertoire was sequenced with immunoSEQ multiplex PCR; TCRdb's copy has only in-frame clones and lacks some. For V, J and clone size, that table is used; D and trimming come from the DNA. The sample has approximately 280,000 clones; 80% to 90% are singletons. Sequencing used peripheral blood. This receptor was obtained from a woman aged 65 to 85 with acute or convalescent COVID-19.

CDR3 amino acids: CASSRDRDKVDTQYF. Written as DNA, the CDR3 is TGTGCCAGCAGTCGGGACAGGGACAAGGTCGATACGCAGTATTTT. The V call is TRBV5-4, the J call TRBJ2-3, with TRBD1 matching over 9 bases. The CDR3 loop spans 15 amino acids. Germline CDR1 reads SGHNT; CDR2 reads YYREEE (reference sequence). V was pared by 5 bases and J by 6 bases, with 10 bases of the junction left unmatched. Based on the CDR3 plus reference TRBV5-4 and TRBJ2-3, the full variable domain is ETGVTQSPTHLIKTRGQQVTLRCSSQSGHNTVSWYQQALGQGPQFIFQYYREEENGRGNFPPRFSGLQFPNYSSELNVNALELDDSALYLCASSRDRDKVDTQYFGPGTRLTVL.